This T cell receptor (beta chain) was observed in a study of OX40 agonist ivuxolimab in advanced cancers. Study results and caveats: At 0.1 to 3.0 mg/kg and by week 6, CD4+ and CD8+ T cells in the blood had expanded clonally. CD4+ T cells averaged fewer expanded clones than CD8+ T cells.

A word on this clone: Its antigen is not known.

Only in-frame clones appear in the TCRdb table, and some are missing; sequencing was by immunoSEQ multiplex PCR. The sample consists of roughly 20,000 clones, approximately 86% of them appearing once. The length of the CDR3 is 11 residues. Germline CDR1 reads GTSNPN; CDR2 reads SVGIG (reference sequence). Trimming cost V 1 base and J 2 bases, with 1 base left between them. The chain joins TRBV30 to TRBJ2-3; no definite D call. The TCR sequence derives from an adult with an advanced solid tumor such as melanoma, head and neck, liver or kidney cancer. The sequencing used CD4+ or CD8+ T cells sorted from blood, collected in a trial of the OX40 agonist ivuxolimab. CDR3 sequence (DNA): TGTGCCTGGAGTGACACAGATACGCAGTATTTT. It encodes CAWSDTDTQYF.